The table lists the clone carrying this TCR beta chain with many counts. Its antigen is unidentified. This sample was taken from a study of T cells in Graves' hyperthyroidism and ophthalmopathy. Study as a whole: Peripheral blood draws took place at initial diagnosis, ahead of any treatment.

It was RNA transcripts that yielded the amplified TCR beta CDR3 regions. RT-PCR in the first round (using the HTBI primer set) targeted the TCR CDR3. TCRdb processed the multiplex PCR reads anew with MiXCR; each CDR3 protein has one entry. The sample has 400,000 to 550,000 distinct CDR3 sequences, roughly a quarter seen once. This CDR3 region has 14 residues. CDR1 and CDR2 (germline): DFQATT, SNEGSKA (reference sequence). V lost 0 bases to trimming and J lost 3 bases, with 11 bases between them. Pregnant or lactating patients were excluded, as were those with uncontrolled infection or other autoimmune disease. General observations from the study: In validation, the model predicted ophthalmopathy. These predictions came a median approximately six months before onset. Also found in blood were most expanded thyroid clonotypes above 0.001.

This chain uses TRBV20-1 with TRBJ1-1; no reliable D call. The clonotype originates from a woman under 40 with Graves' ophthalmopathy. Source material: blood. This CDR3 reads CSARDLRGYTEAFF. In nucleotides, the CDR3 is TGCAGTGCTAGAGACTTACGAGGTTACACTGAAGCTTTCTTT.